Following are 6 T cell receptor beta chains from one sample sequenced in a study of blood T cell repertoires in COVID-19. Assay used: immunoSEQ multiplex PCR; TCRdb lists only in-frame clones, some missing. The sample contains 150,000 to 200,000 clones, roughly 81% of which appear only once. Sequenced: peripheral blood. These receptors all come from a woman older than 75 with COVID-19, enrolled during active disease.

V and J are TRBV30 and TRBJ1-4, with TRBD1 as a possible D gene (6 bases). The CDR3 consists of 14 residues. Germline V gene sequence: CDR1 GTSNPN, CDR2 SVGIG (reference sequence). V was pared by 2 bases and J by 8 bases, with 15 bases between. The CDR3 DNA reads TGTGCCTGGAGTCGAGACAGGATCGGAGAAAAACTGTTTTTT. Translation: CAWSRDRIGEKLFF. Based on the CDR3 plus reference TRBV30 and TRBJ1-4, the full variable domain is SQTIHQWPATLVQPVGSPLSLECTVEGTSNPNLYWYRQAAGRGLQLLFYSVGIGQISSEVPQNLSASRPQDRQFILSSKKLLLSDSGFYLCAWSRDRIGEKLFFGSGTQLSVL.

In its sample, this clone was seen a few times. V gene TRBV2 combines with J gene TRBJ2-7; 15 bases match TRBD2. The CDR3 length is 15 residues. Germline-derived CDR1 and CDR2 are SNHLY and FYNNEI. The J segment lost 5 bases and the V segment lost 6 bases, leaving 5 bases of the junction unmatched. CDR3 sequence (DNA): TGTGCCAGCAGACCCGGACTAGCGGGAGGGGACGAGCAGTACTTC. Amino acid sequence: CASRPGLAGGDEQYF.

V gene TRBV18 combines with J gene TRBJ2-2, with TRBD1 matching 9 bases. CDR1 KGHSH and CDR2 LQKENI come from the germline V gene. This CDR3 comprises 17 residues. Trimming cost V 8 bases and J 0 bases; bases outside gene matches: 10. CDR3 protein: CASKDRGQPTNTGELFF. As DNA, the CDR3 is TGTGCCAGCAAGGACAGGGGCCAACCTACGAACACCGGGGAGCTGTTTTTT.

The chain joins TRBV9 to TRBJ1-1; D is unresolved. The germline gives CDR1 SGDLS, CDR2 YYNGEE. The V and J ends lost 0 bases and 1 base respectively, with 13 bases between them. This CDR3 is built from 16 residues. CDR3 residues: CASSVGQVITNTEAFF. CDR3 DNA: TGTGCCAGCAGCGTAGGGCAGGTGATAACGAACACTGAAGCTTTCTTT.

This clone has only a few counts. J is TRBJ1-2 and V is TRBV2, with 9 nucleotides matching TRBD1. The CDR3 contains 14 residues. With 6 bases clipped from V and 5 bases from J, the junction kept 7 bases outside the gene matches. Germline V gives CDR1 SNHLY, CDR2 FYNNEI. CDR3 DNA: TGTGCCAGCAGAACAGGGGGCCTCCATTATGGCTACACCTTC. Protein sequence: CASRTGGLHYGYTF.

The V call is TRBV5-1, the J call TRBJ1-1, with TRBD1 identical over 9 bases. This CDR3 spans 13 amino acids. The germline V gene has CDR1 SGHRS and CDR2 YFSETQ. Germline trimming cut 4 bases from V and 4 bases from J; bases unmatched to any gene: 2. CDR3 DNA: TGCGCCAGCAGCCGACAGGGGGGCACTGAAGCTTTCTTT. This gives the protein CASSRQGGTEAFF.